This T cell receptor (beta chain) was identified in a study of CD8+ T cells in alopecia areata. This clone was seen only a few times. Gene labels here are mouse ones. The sequenced fragment ends 4 residues before the CDR3 boundary, so the rest is inferred from the germline J gene. Germline V gives CDR1 LGHNA, CDR2 YNLKQL (reference sequence). The CDR3 runs to 14 residues. Cells from pooled cutaneous lymph nodes were sorted by CD4, CD8alpha, NKG2D, NKG2ACE and other markers. It was cDNA, reverse transcribed from extracted RNA, that served as the sequencing template. Data came from immunoSEQ multiplex PCR; TCRdb stores just in-frame clones and leaves some out. The repertoire shows about 270,000 clones, none seen only once; the top ten take less than 1.5%.

The rearrangement joins TRBV5 to TRBJ2-5; 12 bases are a match to TRBD2. The specimen was CD4+ T cells sorted from a lymph node. The clonotype originates from a C3H/HeJ mouse with alopecia areata. For this mouse line, the MHC haplotype is H2-k. The sequenced part of the CDR3 DNA is TGTGCCAGCAGCAAGACTGGGGGGGCGGAC. Its protein is CASSKTGGAD. Given in full, the CDR3 is CASSKTGGADTQYF.